Each of the 14 T cell receptor beta chains below was sequenced from the same sample in a study of T cell responses to AZD1222 COVID-19 vaccine. Generated by immunoSEQ multiplex PCR, the TCRdb table keeps only in-frame clones and is missing some. The sample has over 120,000 clones, just under 95% seen once. Sequenced here: peripheral blood, sampled after recovery from COVID-19. These receptors were taken from an adult who had recovered from COVID-19.

V usage is TRBV7-9 and J usage is TRBJ2-2; D remains ambiguous. Germline-derived CDR1 and CDR2 are SEHNR and FQNEAQ (reference sequence). V lost 5 bases, J lost 5 bases, and 3 bases lay in between. The CDR3 consists of 11 residues. In DNA form, the CDR3 reads TGTGCCAGCAGCCCAACCGGGGAGCTGTTTTTT. This sequence encodes CASSPTGELFF.

The genes are TRBV30 and TRBJ1-1; D possibly corresponds to TRBD1 (6 bases). Trimming pared 3 bases from V and 3 bases from J, leaving 11 bases between. The germline CDR1 and CDR2 sequences are GTSNPN and SVGIG (reference sequence). CDR3 length: 13 amino acids. CDR3 in DNA: TGTGCCTGGAGCGCAGGGGTGGACACTGAAGCTTTCTTT. Its translation: CAWSAGVDTEAFF.

The chain employs TRBV7-2 and TRBJ1-5, with D perhaps matching TRBD1 (6 bases). Germline-derived CDR1 and CDR2 are SGHTA and FQGNSA. V lost 6 bases and J lost 7, with 16 bases in between. The CDR3 consists of 14 residues. This CDR3 is CASSWSAGDQPQHF. The DNA of the CDR3 is TGTGCCAGCAGTTGGAGCGCAGGGGACCAGCCCCAGCATTTT.

The gene calls are TRBV28 and TRBJ2-6; perhaps D is TRBD1 or TRBD2 (5 bases each). The CDR3 is 14 amino acids. Germline V gene data show CDR1 as MDHEN and CDR2 as SYDVKM. V was pared by 8 bases and J by 4 bases, with 12 bases between. The CDR3, as DNA: TGTGCCAGCTGTGGGGGACCCGGGGCCAACGTCCTGACTTTC. It specifies CASCGGPGANVLTF.

The V and J genes are TRBV2 and TRBJ2-7, with D unclear. This CDR3 contains 11 residues. Germline V gene lookup returns CDR1 SNHLY and CDR2 FYNNEI. For the CDR3, the DNA is TGTGCTTCCGGTCTGGGGTACGAGCAGTACTTC. The encoded protein is CASGLGYEQYF.

This chain joins TRBV7-9 and TRBJ2-3, with D unclear. There are 13 residues in the CDR3. Trimming left V 4 bases short and J 8 bases short, with 13 bases between. Germline loops: CDR1 SEHNR, CDR2 FQNEAQ (reference sequence). The CDR3 DNA sequence: TGTGCCAGCAGCTCCAGCACCCGACCTACGCAGTATTTT. Protein: CASSSSTRPTQYF.

The rearrangement uses TRBV6-5 and TRBJ1-6; D possibly corresponds to TRBD1 (5 bases). This CDR3 spans 14 amino acids. V dropped 6 bases and J dropped 9 bases, with 15 bases sitting between them. Germline V CDR1 and CDR2: MNHEY, SVGAGI. CDR3 amino acids: CASRRGPGGSPLHF. CDR3 coding DNA: TGTGCCAGCAGACGCGGACCGGGGGGTTCACCCCTCCACTTT.

The rearrangement uses TRBV19 and TRBJ1-4; 8 bases match TRBD1. The CDR3 covers 15 residues. Germline V lookup: CDR1 LNHDA, CDR2 SQIVND (reference sequence). The V segment lost 6 bases and the J segment 7 bases; nucleotides outside the gene matches: 10. CDR3 protein: CASSPLGQESEKLFF. The CDR3 DNA is TGTGCCAGTAGCCCCTTGGGACAGGAAAGTGAAAAACTGTTTTTT.

The V call is TRBV30, the J call TRBJ2-7; TRBD1 aligns across 9 bases. After removal of 1 base from V and 5 bases from J, the junction contained 6 bases not matched to a gene. The germline V gene has CDR1 GTSNPN and CDR2 SVGIG (reference sequence). CDR3 length equals 14 residues. CDR3 nucleotides: TGTGCCTGGAGTGGGGACAGGGTACAACACGAGCAGTACTTC. Its protein product is CAWSGDRVQHEQYF.

The gene calls are TRBV30 and TRBJ1-1; TRBD1 aligns across 10 bases. CDR1 and CDR2 (germline): GTSNPN, SVGIG (reference sequence). Trimming took 3 bases from V and 4 from J; bases not matched to a gene: 8. The length of the CDR3 is 15 residues. CDR3 nucleotide sequence: TGTGCCTGGAGCCGGGGACAGGGGAGGGGCACTGAAGCTTTCTTT. Translation gives CAWSRGQGRGTEAFF.

Only one count was recorded for this clone. The CDR3 DNA is TGTGCCACCAGTGATTTGGGATTGAACACCGGGGAGCTGTTTTTT. Translating gives CATSDLGLNTGELFF. The V and J genes are TRBV24-1 and TRBJ2-2, with unresolved D. In germline, CDR1 is KGHDR, CDR2 SFDVKD. This CDR3 comprises 15 residues. The germline V and J ends were trimmed by 0 bases and 1 base, with 5 bases remaining between them.

The chain couples TRBV6-5 to TRBJ2-4; D might be TRBD1 (6 bases). V shed 6 bases and J shed 3 bases, with 9 bases lying between them. The CDR3 runs 13 residues. Germline V lookup: CDR1 MNHEY, CDR2 SVGAGI. The CDR3 spells CASREGVKNIQYF. The CDR3 DNA reads as TGTGCCAGCAGAGAGGGGGTCAAAAACATTCAGTACTTC.

V and J are TRBV20-1 and TRBJ1-3; D gene uncertain. Germline CDR1 DFQATT, CDR2 SNEGSKA (reference sequence). CDR3 size: 11 residues. V lost 6 bases to trimming and J lost 3 bases, with 6 bases between them. In DNA, the CDR3 is TGCAGTGCGTTCGGTGGAAACACCATATATTTT. Encoded protein: CSAFGGNTIYF.

This clone was counted a single time. V usage is TRBV5-4 and J usage is TRBJ1-6; 7 bases are a match to TRBD1. This CDR3 is 14 amino acids long. Trimming removed 6 bases from V and 6 bases from J; junction bases left unmatched: 6. CDR1 is SGHNT, CDR2 YYREEE, per germline (reference sequence). In nucleotides, the CDR3 is TGTGCCAGCACCATACAGGGGATTAATTCACCCCTCCACTTT. Translation: CASTIQGINSPLHF. The whole variable domain, remainder taken from reference TRBV5-4 and TRBJ1-6, is ETGVTQSPTHLIKTRGQQVTLRCSSQSGHNTVSWYQQALGQGPQFIFQYYREEENGRGNFPPRFSGLQFPNYSSELNVNALELDDSALYLCASTIQGINSPLHFGNGTRLTVT.